A selection of T cell receptor beta chains follows, all from one sample in a study of blood T cell repertoires in COVID-19. Generated by immunoSEQ multiplex PCR, the TCRdb table keeps only in-frame clones and is missing some. This table holds about 82,000 clones, 70% to 90% found once. Source material: peripheral blood. These receptors came from a man older than 75 with active or convalescent COVID-19. Each CDR3 is given with its conserved first and last residue. The D gene is left open where the match is weak. Some rows have no size entry. The others give once, few or many, or a class for an expanded clone.

cdr3_aa cdr3_nt j_call d_call clone_size v_call
CASSPDREETQYF TGCGCCAGCAGTCCCGACAGAGAAGAGACCCAGTACTTC TRBJ2-5 - - TRBV23-1
CASSLRGGTNTGELFF TGTGCCAGCAGCTTAAGGGGGGGAACGAACACCGGGGAGCTGTTTTTT TRBJ2-2 - - TRBV7-2
CASSILSGVSEAFF TGTGCCAGTAGTATTCTCTCGGGGGTGAGTGAAGCTTTCTTT TRBJ1-1 - - TRBV19
CASRQGDTEAFF TGTGCCAGCCGACAGGGTGACACTGAAGCTTTCTTT TRBJ1-1 TRBD1 - TRBV28
CASRPRGRGHQPQHF TGTGCCAGTAGGCCCCGGGGGAGGGGACATCAGCCCCAGCATTTT TRBJ1-5 - - TRBV19
CASSLTTDTQYF TGCGCCAGCAGCTTGACTACAGATACGCAGTATTTT TRBJ2-3 - - TRBV5-1
CASSPTGGRETQYF TGCGCCAGCAGCCCGACAGGGGGAAGAGAGACCCAGTACTTC TRBJ2-5 TRBD1 few TRBV5-1
CASSTSGGTDTQYF TGTGCCAGCAGTACCAGCGGGGGAACAGATACGCAGTATTTT TRBJ2-3 TRBD2 - TRBV28
CASSTGQGNQPQHF TGTGCCAGCAGTACGGGACAGGGCAATCAGCCCCAGCATTTT TRBJ1-5 TRBD1 - TRBV7-9
CASSETGKYGYTF TGTGCCAGCAGTGAGACAGGGAAGTATGGCTACACCTTC TRBJ1-2 TRBD1 - TRBV6-1
CASSYSGGDTNSPLHF TGTGCCAGCAGTTACTCCGGGGGGGACACCAATTCACCCCTCCACTTT TRBJ1-6 - - TRBV6-5
CASSSLGALNQPQHF TGTGCCAGCAGTTCTCTGGGGGCCCTAAATCAGCCCCAGCATTTT TRBJ1-5 - - TRBV6-2/TRBV6-3
CASSLFRAQGSPLHF TGTGCCAGCAGTTTATTCCGGGCTCAGGGGTCACCCCTCCACTTT TRBJ1-6 - - TRBV28
CASSSRGADRELFF TGTGCCAGCAGCTCCCGGGGGGCGGACAGGGAGCTGTTTTTT TRBJ2-2 - few TRBV7-2
CASSLEQGLRYQETQYF TGTGCCAGCAGCTTGGAACAGGGGCTCAGATACCAAGAGACCCAGTACTTC TRBJ2-5 TRBD1 - TRBV5-8
CASSTGTGGTGELFF TGCGCCAGCAGCACGGGGACAGGGGGGACCGGGGAGCTGTTTTTT TRBJ2-2 TRBD1 - TRBV5-1
CASRGGQYNEQFF TGTGCCAGCAGAGGGGGACAGTACAATGAGCAGTTCTTC TRBJ2-1 TRBD1 - TRBV2
CASSDLGQGDSPLHF TGTGCCAGCAGTGACCTAGGACAGGGAGATTCACCCCTCCACTTT TRBJ1-6 TRBD1 - TRBV2
CASRGQISSPQHF TGTGCCAGCCGAGGACAGATCTCTTCGCCCCAGCATTTT TRBJ1-5 - - TRBV6-5
CSVEGALRSTDTQYF TGCAGCGTTGAGGGGGCCCTAAGAAGCACAGATACGCAGTATTTT TRBJ2-3 - once TRBV29-1
CASSPTGYNEQFF TGTGCCAGCAGCCCGACAGGGTACAATGAGCAGTTCTTC TRBJ2-1 TRBD1 - TRBV3-1/TRBV3-2
CASDSTNTGELFF TGTGCCAGCGACAGCACGAACACCGGGGAGCTGTTTTTT TRBJ2-2 - - TRBV28
CASSESRGAGETQYF TGCGCCAGCAGTGAGTCGCGGGGGGCCGGGGAGACCCAGTACTTC TRBJ2-5 TRBD2 - TRBV10-1
CASSLSGINTGELFF TGCGCCAGCAGCTTATCAGGGATAAACACCGGGGAGCTGTTTTTT TRBJ2-2 - - TRBV5-1
CASSFRKTGANVLTF TGTGCCAGCAGCTTCAGGAAGACTGGGGCCAACGTCCTGACTTTC TRBJ2-6 - - TRBV5-4
CASGDTRYNEQFF TGTGCTAGTGGGGACACAAGATACAATGAGCAGTTCTTC TRBJ2-1 - - TRBV12-5
CAIQEQGHSNQPQHF TGTGCAATCCAAGAACAGGGCCATAGCAATCAGCCCCAGCATTTT TRBJ1-5 - - TRBV28
CASSSGNAGATDTQYF TGCGCCAGCAGCTCAGGAAATGCGGGGGCAACAGATACGCAGTATTTT TRBJ2-3 - - TRBV5-1
CASSRTGIDYNSPLHF TGTGCCAGCAGCCGGACAGGGATCGACTATAATTCACCCCTCCACTTT TRBJ1-6 TRBD1 - TRBV28
CASSPPGQGHEKLFF TGTGCCAGCAGTCCCCCGGGACAGGGTCACGAAAAACTGTTTTTT TRBJ1-4 TRBD1 - TRBV6-5
CASSLGPRGGTDNQPQHF TGCGCCAGCAGCCTGGGCCCCCGCGGCGGGACAGACAATCAGCCCCAGCATTTT TRBJ1-5 TRBD1 - TRBV5-1
CASSPDRNQPQHF TGTGCCAGCTCACCAGACAGAAATCAGCCCCAGCATTTT TRBJ1-5 - - TRBV18
CASTKNPTGGGGNEQFF TGTGCCAGCACCAAGAACCCTACGGGAGGGGGAGGCAATGAGCAGTTCTTC TRBJ2-1 TRBD2 - TRBV5-4
CASSPRAAQGPHYGYTF TGCGCCAGCAGCCCGCGGGCAGCCCAAGGCCCCCACTATGGCTACACCTTC TRBJ1-2 - - TRBV5-1
CSALGGEPQHF TGCAGTGCTCTCGGCGGGGAGCCCCAGCATTTT TRBJ1-5 - - TRBV20-1
CASSLNGGSYNEQFF TGTGCCAGCAGCTTAAACGGGGGCTCCTACAATGAGCAGTTCTTC TRBJ2-1 - - TRBV7-3
CASSRGQGRIDTQYF TGTGCCAGCAGCCGCGGACAGGGGAGGATAGATACGCAGTATTTT TRBJ2-3 TRBD1 - TRBV7-9
CASSSDRISGNTIYF TGTGCCAGCAGCTCGGACAGGATCTCTGGAAACACCATATATTTT TRBJ1-3 TRBD1 - TRBV11-2
CASSLSTETDTQYF TGTGCCAGCAGCTTGAGTACTGAGACAGATACGCAGTATTTT TRBJ2-3 - - TRBV5-5
CASSYDGGADEQFF TGTGCCAGCAGTTATGACGGGGGGGCTGATGAGCAGTTCTTC TRBJ2-1 TRBD2 - TRBV6-5
CASTRDREDQPQHF TGTGCCAGCACCCGGGACAGGGAGGATCAGCCCCAGCATTTT TRBJ1-5 TRBD1 - TRBV28
CASSQDGPRARGSGNTIYF TGCGCCAGCAGCCAAGATGGGCCCAGGGCAAGGGGGTCTGGAAACACCATATATTTT TRBJ1-3 - - TRBV4-1
CASSMDFRGRTGELFF TGTGCCAGTAGTATGGACTTCAGGGGGCGGACCGGGGAGCTGTTTTTT TRBJ2-2 TRBD1 - TRBV19
CASSLRDSSYNEQFF TGTGCCAGCAGCCTTCGGGACAGCTCCTACAATGAGCAGTTCTTC TRBJ2-1 TRBD1 - TRBV7-7
CASNTQGTNTEAFF TGTGCCAGCAACACACAGGGGACGAACACTGAAGCTTTCTTT TRBJ1-1 TRBD1 - TRBV2
CASSVGTGANIQYF TGTGCCAGCAGCGTAGGGACAGGGGCAAACATTCAGTACTTC TRBJ2-4 TRBD1 once TRBV9
CASSPDSGELFF TGTGCCAGCAGCCCCGATAGCGGGGAGCTGTTTTTT TRBJ2-2 - - TRBV12-3/TRBV12-4
CAWLPGLFNEQFF TGTGCCTGGCTTCCGGGACTCTTCAATGAGCAGTTCTTC TRBJ2-1 - once TRBV30
CSVKLGGFGYF TGCAGCGTAAAACTCGGAGGGTTTGGGTACTTC TRBJ2-5 - once TRBV29-1